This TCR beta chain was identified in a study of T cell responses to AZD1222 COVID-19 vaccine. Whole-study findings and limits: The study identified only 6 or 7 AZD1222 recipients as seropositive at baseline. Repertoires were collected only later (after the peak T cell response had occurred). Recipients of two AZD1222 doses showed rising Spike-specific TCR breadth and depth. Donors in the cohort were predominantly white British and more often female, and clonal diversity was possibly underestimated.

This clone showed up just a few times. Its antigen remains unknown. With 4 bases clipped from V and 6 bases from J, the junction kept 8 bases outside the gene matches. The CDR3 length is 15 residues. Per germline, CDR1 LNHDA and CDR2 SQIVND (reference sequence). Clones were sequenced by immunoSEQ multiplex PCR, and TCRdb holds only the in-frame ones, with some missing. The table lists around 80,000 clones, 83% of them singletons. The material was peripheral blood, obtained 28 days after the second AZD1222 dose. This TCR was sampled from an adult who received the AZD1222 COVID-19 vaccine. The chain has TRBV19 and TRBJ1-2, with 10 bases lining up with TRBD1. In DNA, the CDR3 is TGTGCCAGTAGTACCCGGGACAGGGGCGGTAATGGCTACACCTTC. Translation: CASSTRDRGGNGYTF.